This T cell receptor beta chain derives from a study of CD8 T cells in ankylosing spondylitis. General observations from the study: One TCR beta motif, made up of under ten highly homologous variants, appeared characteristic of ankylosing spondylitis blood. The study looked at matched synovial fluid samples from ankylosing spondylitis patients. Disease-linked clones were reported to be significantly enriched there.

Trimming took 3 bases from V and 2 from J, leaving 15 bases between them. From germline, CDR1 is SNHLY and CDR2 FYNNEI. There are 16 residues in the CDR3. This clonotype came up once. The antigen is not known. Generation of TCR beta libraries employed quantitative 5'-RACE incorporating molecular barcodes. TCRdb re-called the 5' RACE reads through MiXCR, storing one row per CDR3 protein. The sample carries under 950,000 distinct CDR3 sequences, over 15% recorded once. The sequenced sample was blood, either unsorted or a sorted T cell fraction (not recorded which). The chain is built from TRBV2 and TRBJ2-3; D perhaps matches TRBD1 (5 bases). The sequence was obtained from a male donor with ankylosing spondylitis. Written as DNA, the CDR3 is TGTGCCAGCAGTGAGAAGGTTCAGGGTTACACAGATACGCAGTATTTT. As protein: CASSEKVQGYTDTQYF.